The clone carrying this TCR beta chain was recorded many times. Its antigen is undetermined. The sample is drawn from a study of identical twins. Findings and limits, study-wide: Twins showed weaker excess sharing in their beta out-of-frame sequences. Partly confounded zero-insertion analyses could result from invariant MAIT and iNKT cells.

All donors were healthy Caucasians. Germline V CDR1 and CDR2: DFQATT, SNEGSKA (reference sequence). The V end was cut by 0 bases, the J end by 4 bases, with 10 bases between. This CDR3 is 14 amino acids long. Template switching added a universal primer site; cDNA carried unique molecular identifiers. TCRdb itself ran the 5' RACE reads through MiXCR, one entry per CDR3 protein. Of approximately 670,000 distinct CDR3 sequences listed, roughly 6% were seen once; the top ten hold around 2%. The chain joins TRBV20-1 to TRBJ1-3; D remains unclear. The receptor's source is a man between 18 and 29 years old in good health. The sequencing input was naive T cells sorted from blood. The DNA of the CDR3 is TGCAGTGCTAGAGATTCGGAGACGGGAAACACCATATATTTT. Its protein product is CSARDSETGNTIYF.